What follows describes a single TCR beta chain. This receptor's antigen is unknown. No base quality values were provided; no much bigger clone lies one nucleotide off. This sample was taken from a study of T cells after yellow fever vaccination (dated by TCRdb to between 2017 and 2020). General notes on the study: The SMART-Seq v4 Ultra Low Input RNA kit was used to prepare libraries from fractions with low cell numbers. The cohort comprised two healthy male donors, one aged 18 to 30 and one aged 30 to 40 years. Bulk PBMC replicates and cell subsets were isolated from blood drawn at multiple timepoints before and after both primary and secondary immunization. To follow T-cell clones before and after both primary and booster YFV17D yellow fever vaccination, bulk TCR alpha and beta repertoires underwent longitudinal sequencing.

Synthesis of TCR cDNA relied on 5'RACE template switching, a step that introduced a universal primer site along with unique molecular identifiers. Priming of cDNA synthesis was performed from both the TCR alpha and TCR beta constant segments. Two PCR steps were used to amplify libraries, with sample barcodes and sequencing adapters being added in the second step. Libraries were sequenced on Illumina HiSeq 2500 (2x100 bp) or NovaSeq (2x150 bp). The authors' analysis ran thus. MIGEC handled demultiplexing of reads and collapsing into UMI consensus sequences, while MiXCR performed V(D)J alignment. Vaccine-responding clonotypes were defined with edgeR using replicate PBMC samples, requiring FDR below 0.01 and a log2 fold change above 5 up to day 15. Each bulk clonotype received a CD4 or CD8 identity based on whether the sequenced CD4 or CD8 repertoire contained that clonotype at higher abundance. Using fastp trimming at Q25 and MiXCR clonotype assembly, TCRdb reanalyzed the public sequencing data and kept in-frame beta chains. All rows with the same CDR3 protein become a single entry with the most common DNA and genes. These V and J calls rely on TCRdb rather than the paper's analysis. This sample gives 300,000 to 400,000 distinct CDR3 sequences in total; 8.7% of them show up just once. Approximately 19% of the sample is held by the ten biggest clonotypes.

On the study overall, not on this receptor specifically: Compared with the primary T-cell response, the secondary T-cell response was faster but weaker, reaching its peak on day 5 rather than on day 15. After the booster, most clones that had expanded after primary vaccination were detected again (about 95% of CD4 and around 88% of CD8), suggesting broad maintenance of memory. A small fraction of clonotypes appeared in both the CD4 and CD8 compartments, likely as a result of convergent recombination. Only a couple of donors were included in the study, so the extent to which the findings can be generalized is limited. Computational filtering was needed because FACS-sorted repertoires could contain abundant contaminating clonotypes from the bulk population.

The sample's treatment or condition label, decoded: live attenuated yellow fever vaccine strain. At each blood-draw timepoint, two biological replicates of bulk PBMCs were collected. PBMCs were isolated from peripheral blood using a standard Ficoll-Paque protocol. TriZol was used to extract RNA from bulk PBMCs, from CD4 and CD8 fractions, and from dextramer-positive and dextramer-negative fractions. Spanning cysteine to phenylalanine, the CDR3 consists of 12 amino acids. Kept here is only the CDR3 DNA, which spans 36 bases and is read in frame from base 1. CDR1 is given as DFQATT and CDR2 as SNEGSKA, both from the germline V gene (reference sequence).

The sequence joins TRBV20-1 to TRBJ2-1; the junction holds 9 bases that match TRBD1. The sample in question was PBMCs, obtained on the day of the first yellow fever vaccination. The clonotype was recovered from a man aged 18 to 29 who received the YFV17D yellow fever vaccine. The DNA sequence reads TGCAGGGCCGGGACAGGGTGGGGTGAGCAGTTCTTC. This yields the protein CRAGTGWGEQFF.